The 8 T cell receptor beta chains listed next were all sequenced from one sample in a study of blood T cell repertoires in COVID-19. Sequenced by immunoSEQ multiplex PCR; TCRdb stores in-frame clones only, minus some. The data contain tens of thousands of clones, around 79% of them singletons. What was sequenced was peripheral blood. Receptors originate from a woman between 45 and 65 years old with active or convalescent COVID-19.

This chain uses TRBV18 with TRBJ1-5; TRBD1 might be the D (6 bases). This CDR3 region has 16 residues. The germline V gene has CDR1 KGHSH and CDR2 LQKENI. Trimming took 0 bases from V and 5 from J, leaving 14 bases between them. The DNA of the CDR3 is TGTGCCAGCTCACCACCGACAGGACCAGGGTATCAGCCCCAGCATTTT. Translation gives CASSPPTGPGYQPQHF.

The J gene is TRBJ2-1, the V gene TRBV5-1; 8 positions agree with TRBD1. This CDR3 contains 17 residues. J was trimmed by 9 bases and V by 3 bases; bases with no gene match: 17. Looked up from germline, CDR1 is SGHRS and CDR2 is YFSETQ. CDR3 nucleotide sequence: TGCGCCAGCAGCTCTGTGGGTTTGGGACAGGCCTGGGGTGAGCAGTTCTTC. This gives the protein CASSSVGLGQAWGEQFF.

This clone was observed a single time. The chain is built from TRBV20-1 and TRBJ2-7; TRBD2 matches at 8 bases. The V gene's germline CDR1 is DFQATT and CDR2 SNEGSKA (reference sequence). This CDR3 comprises 13 residues. Trimming removed 3 bases from V and 6 bases from J; junction bases left unmatched: 7. CDR3 sequence: CSASRGRWGEQYF. The CDR3 coding sequence is TGCAGTGCTAGTCGCGGGAGGTGGGGCGAGCAGTACTTC.

The chain recombines TRBV11-2 with TRBJ2-7; TRBD2 agrees at 7 bases. Germline V gene sequence: CDR1 SGHAT, CDR2 FQNNGV. The CDR3 runs 13 residues. V shed 5 bases, J shed 6 bases, and the junction held 7 bases outside the gene matches. The CDR3 loop reads CASSKPGGSEQYF. CDR3 nucleotide sequence: TGTGCCAGCAGCAAGCCGGGGGGTAGCGAGCAGTACTTC.

The chain recombines TRBV5-6 with TRBJ1-5, with 10 bases identical to TRBD1. The CDR3 consists of 17 residues. J was trimmed by 2 bases and V by 3 bases; bases with no gene match: 8. Germline V gives CDR1 SGHDT, CDR2 YYEEEE. The CDR3 nucleotides read TGTGCCAGCAGCTACCTGACAGGGGGCGAGGGCAATCAGCCCCAGCATTTT. Protein: CASSYLTGGEGNQPQHF. The full variable domain, rest sourced from reference TRBV5-6 and TRBJ1-5, is DAGVTQSPTHLIKTRGQQVTLRCSPKSGHDTVSWYQQALGQGPQFIFQYYEEEERQRGNFPDRFSGHQFPNYSSELNVNALLLGDSALYLCASSYLTGGEGNQPQHFGDGTRLSIL.

Only a few counts were recorded for this clone. This chain uses TRBV28 with TRBJ2-7, with TRBD2 as a possible D gene (5 bases). V lost 1 base to trimming and J lost 7 bases, with 8 bases between them. This CDR3 contains 12 residues. Per germline, CDR1 MDHEN and CDR2 SYDVKM. The CDR3 loop is CASSLLTGEQYF. CDR3 bases: TGTGCCAGCAGTTTATTAACGGGGGAGCAGTACTTC.

The chain employs TRBV5-4 and TRBJ1-2; D is unresolved. The ends were cut back, 2 bases at V and 7 bases at J, with 12 bases in the middle. The germline gives CDR1 SGHNT, CDR2 YYREEE (reference sequence). The CDR3 consists of 13 residues. CDR3 bases: TGTGCCAGCAGCTTATCAGGCATCGGTGGCTACACCTTC. This encodes CASSLSGIGGYTF.

The J gene is TRBJ2-5, the V gene TRBV6-2 or TRBV6-3; 8 nucleotides agree with TRBD1. J lost 7 bases, V lost 5 bases, and 9 bases had no gene match. Germline V lookup: CDR1 MNHEY, CDR2 SVGEGT. CDR3 length: 14 residues. CDR3 sequence reads: CASSTLDRAGTQYF. CDR3 DNA: TGTGCCAGCAGTACCCTGGACAGGGCCGGGACCCAGTACTTC.